This T cell receptor (beta chain) was obtained from a study of blood T cell repertoires in COVID-19. Study-level background: Samples taken during acute and convalescent COVID-19 were collected in the United States, Italy and Spain. T cells, B-cell-depleted T cells, or PBMCs provided the cDNA or gDNA that served as material.

As handled by the study authors: Amplification of reference gene primers provided the estimated nucleated cell counts. Repertoires were generated with immunoSEQ multiplex PCR, while TCRdb's copy carries only in-frame clones and drops some. The V and J calls and clone size come from that table; D and trimming were worked out from the DNA. The profile covers about 180,000 clones, with about 86% appearing a single time and around 21% taken by the ten largest. The CDR3 is made up of 17 amino acids. The chain links TRBV21-1 to TRBJ1-1; no DNA check was done on the table's D call, TRBD1. TRBV21-1 is designated a pseudogene. The clonotype originates from a man between 70 and 80 years old with active or convalescent COVID-19. Sequencing was carried out using peripheral blood. CDR3 in amino acids: CARSPPPGGQGYTEAFF. The CDR3, as DNA: TGTGCCAGATCACCACCCCCAGGGGGCCAGGGGTACACTGAAGCTTTCTTT.